This TCR beta chain was identified during a study of follicular helper T cells after annual influenza vaccination (dated by TCRdb to about 2017). Looking at the study overall: Blood was drawn on days 0, 7 and 28 after each seasonal influenza vaccination. Some subjects were followed across successive annual vaccinations spanning the 2013-2014, 2014-2015 and 2015-2016 seasons to study recall of cTfh clones. One week after vaccination, a second recruited cohort of eleven to twelve subjects (Table S1) displayed a similar ICOS+CD38+ cTfh response. Multi-year samples were obtained from six subjects, with two vaccination seasons covered for four subjects and three seasons covered for two subjects. The 2015 samples were processed right after collection, while the 2013-2014 samples were cryopreserved. Beyond this particular receptor, the publication reports: Productive TCRB sequences were recovered from only roughly 10-22% of analyzed cells, so rare clonotypes could not be sampled. ICOS+CD38+ cTfh clonality correlated with the frequency of that population, and its change correlated with the change in circulating plasmablast frequency. A recurrent oligoclonal ICOS+CD38+ cTfh response containing tetramer and AIM influenza-specific clonotypes was recalled by successive annual vaccinations. Day 7 ICOS+CD38+ clones were most often found later in ICOS-CD38- cTfh, suggesting that subset may serve as a memory reservoir. When influenza clone enrichment was assessed, the possibility that the much larger non-cTfh compartments were undersampled could not be excluded.

This clone was recorded only once. What antigen it recognizes has not been identified. Per-base qualities were not stored, and no clone one base away is much larger. The library was generated by the immunoSEQ multiplex PCR assay. Adaptive Biotechnologies carried out TCRB amplification, library preparation, sequencing and preliminary bioinformatics at Survey level resolution. For the original study's pipeline: In R, clonality was calculated as 1 minus the normalized Shannon entropy, and the Gini index was computed using the R package ineq. Overlap score was defined as the summed counts of shared sequences divided by the total counts of all sequences in both compared samples. The significance of shared clonotypes was tested with Fisher's exact test, assuming a theoretical repertoire of 10^7 TCRB sequences. The clones in this table, taken by TCRdb from immuneACCESS, are in-frame only. Not every clone is retained; where verified, under half of the shortfall comes from an unresolved V gene, and the cause of the rest is unknown. Clonal size and the V and J genes are those of that table, whereas D and trimming came from the DNA. This sample gives about 11,000 clones in total; roughly four fifths of them show up just once. The top ten clones comprise approximately 0.9% of the sample.

Per the publication, the time point label means: 2014-2015 season, pre-vaccination. Adults were given seasonal inactivated influenza vaccine (Fluvarix), and sorted blood CD4 subsets were followed by TCRB sequencing before and after vaccination. To be eligible, subjects had to live in the community and must not have received influenza vaccine in the previous 6 months. Exclusions included influenza vaccine contraindications, substance abuse, HIV/AIDS, active malignancy, immunomodulatory medication and active illness such as respiratory infection. Per time point, between about 35 and 100 mL of blood was sampled. PBMC were isolated using Ficoll-Paque PLUS or SepMate separation. As a non-Tfh comparison subset, CXCR5- memory CD4 T cells were sorted. Cell subsets were sorted from PBMC on a BD FACS Aria before DNA extraction. The germline V gene (reference sequence) provides CDR1 LNHDA and CDR2 SQIVND. The CDR3 sequence holds 12 residues, the cysteine and phenylalanine included. CDR3 DNA only is kept here, 36 bases in frame from base 1. Trimming costs V 7 bases and J 0 bases, and their ends lie 4 bases apart.

The clonotype was recovered from an adult who received the influenza vaccine. The chain is assembled from TRBV19 and TRBJ1-3, with the D gene too uncertain to name. This sample comprised CXCR5- memory CD4+ T cells sorted from blood, obtained on the day of influenza vaccination. The cell subset or site label on this specimen signifies: CXCR5- memory CD4 T cells. The CDR3 amino acid sequence is: CASKNSGNTIYF. The nucleotide sequence is TGTGCCAGTAAGAACTCTGGAAACACCATATATTTT.